This T cell receptor (beta chain) was sequenced in a study of post-analysis software for immune sequencing data. Study conclusions and caveats: People with multiple sclerosis had a significantly lower normalized Chao1 diversity than controls did. In patients, TRBV5-6, TRBV5-1 and TRBV20-1 belonged to roughly five TRBV segments found more frequently than in controls.

Remarks on this clonotype: Antigen specificity is unknown.

The germline CDR1 and CDR2 sequences are KGHDR and SFDVKD. Trimming removed 7 bases at V and 3 bases at J, with 11 bases between. This CDR3 spans 13 amino acids. Tagging with unique molecular identifiers was a feature of the TCR beta cDNA libraries. One entry per CDR3 protein results from TCRdb running MiXCR on the PCR reads. In the table there are 700,000 to 800,000 distinct CDR3 sequences, around 27% of which are singletons. This TCR was sampled from a girl aged 10 to 17 with multiple sclerosis. The chain couples TRBV24-1 to TRBJ1-1, with D possibly TRBD1 on 5 matching bases. Material: blood. CDR3 in amino acids: CATRSGGDTEAFF. CDR3 bases: TGTGCCACCAGGTCAGGAGGGGACACTGAAGCTTTCTTT.